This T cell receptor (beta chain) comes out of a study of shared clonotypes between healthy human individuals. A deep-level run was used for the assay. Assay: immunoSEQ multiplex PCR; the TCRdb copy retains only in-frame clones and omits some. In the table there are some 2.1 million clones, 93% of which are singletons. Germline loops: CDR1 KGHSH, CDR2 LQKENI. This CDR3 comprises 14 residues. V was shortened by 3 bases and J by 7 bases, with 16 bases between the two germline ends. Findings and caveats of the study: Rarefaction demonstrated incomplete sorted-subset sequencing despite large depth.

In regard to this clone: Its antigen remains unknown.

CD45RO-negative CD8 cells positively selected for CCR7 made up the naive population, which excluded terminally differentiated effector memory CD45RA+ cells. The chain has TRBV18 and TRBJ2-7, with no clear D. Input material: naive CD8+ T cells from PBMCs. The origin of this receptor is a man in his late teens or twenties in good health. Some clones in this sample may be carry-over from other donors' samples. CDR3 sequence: CASSPLQERREQYF. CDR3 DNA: TGTGCCAGCTCACCGCTGCAGGAACGTCGTGAGCAGTACTTC.